Presented here are 2 T cell receptor beta chains from one specimen sequenced in a study of metastatic and nonmetastatic thyroid tumors. TCRdb re-called the PCR reads through MiXCR. The table records 9,000 to 13,000 clones, 9% to 15% of them present only once. Prior to thyroid surgery, none of the patients had received any treatment. The specimen sequenced was blood. The receptor source for this set is a female donor with papillary thyroid cancer or a benign thyroid nodule (not recorded which). Some clones in this sample may be carry-over from other donors' samples.

Ten or more counts support this clone. The chain joins TRBV5-1 to TRBJ1-1; possible D gene TRBD1, 5 bases. This CDR3 has 13 residues. Germline loops: CDR1 SGHRS, CDR2 YFSETQ. Trimming took off 5 bases at V and 1 base at J, with 9 bases between the two ends. The CDR3 bases are TGCGCCAGCAGTGGGCAGGGGAACACTGAAGCTTTCTTT. It is translated as CASSGQGNTEAFF. The full variable domain, with the rest looked up from reference TRBV5-1 and TRBJ1-1, is KAGVTQTPRYLIKTRGQQVTLSCSPISGHRSVSWYQQTPGQGLQFLFEYFSETQRNKGNFPGRFSGRQFSNSRSEMNVSTLELGDSALYLCASSGQGNTEAFFGQGTRLTVV.

A few counts support this clone. The chain carries TRBV12-3 or TRBV12-4 and TRBJ2-5; D assignment may be TRBD1 or TRBD2 (5 bases each). CDR3 length: 16 residues. With 5 bases removed from V and 3 bases from J, the gap between germline ends came to 19 bases. CDR3: CASSPPRDGWKETQYF. The CDR3 DNA reads TGTGCCAGCAGTCCCCCCCGGGACGGGTGGAAAGAGACCCAGTACTTC.